These 25 T cell receptor beta chains originate from one sample sequenced in a study of T cell responses to AZD1222 COVID-19 vaccine. This table comes from immunoSEQ multiplex PCR, and its TCRdb copy is limited to in-frame clones, with some not included. The data contain some 130,000 clones, 92% of them seen just once; the ten biggest clones take up roughly 3%. This specimen consisted of peripheral blood, obtained 28 days after the second AZD1222 dose. These receptor sequences come from an adult who received the AZD1222 COVID-19 vaccine.

The V call is TRBV30, the J call TRBJ2-1, with D uncertain. The CDR3 extends over 14 amino acids. Trimming left V 3 bases short and J 0 bases short, with 9 bases between. The V gene's germline CDR1 is GTSNPN and CDR2 SVGIG (reference sequence). This CDR3 reads CAWRRQSSYNEQFF. The CDR3 nucleotides read TGTGCCTGGAGACGGCAGAGCTCCTACAATGAGCAGTTCTTC.

V and J are TRBV7-6 and TRBJ1-2; D is uncertain. Germline lookup yields CDR1 SGHVS and CDR2 FNYEAQ. This CDR3 is built from 16 residues. With 5 bases removed from V and 3 bases from J, the gap between germline ends came to 19 bases. Written as DNA, the CDR3 is TGTGCCAGCAGCCAAAAGCCCCCAGGCGGCTACTATGGCTACACCTTC. Translated, it gives CASSQKPPGGYYGYTF.

The chain is built from TRBV6-2 or TRBV6-3 and TRBJ2-5; 12 nucleotides match TRBD2. Per the germline V gene, CDR1 is MNHEY and CDR2 is SVGEGT. J gave up 5 bases and V 4 bases, and 11 bases lay outside the gene matches. The CDR3 extends over 17 amino acids. CDR3 coding DNA: TGTGCCAGCAGTTTCCCGACTAGCGGGAGATATAAGGAGACCCAGTACTTC. Amino acid sequence: CASSFPTSGRYKETQYF.

The chain is built from TRBV6-5 and TRBJ1-5; D not resolved. Trimming took off 4 bases at V and 3 bases at J, with 13 bases between the two ends. The CDR3 has 15 residues. Germline CDR1 is MNHEY and CDR2 is SVGAGI. The DNA for the CDR3 is TGTGCCAGCAGTTTAGGCGGGGTTGACAATCAGCCCCAGCATTTT. It is translated as CASSLGGVDNQPQHF.

This clone is a singleton in its sample. The chain uses TRBV7-9 and TRBJ2-4; 9 positions match TRBD1. Trimming cost V 2 bases and J 0 bases; bases outside gene matches: 5. The CDR3 has 17 amino acids. Germline V gives CDR1 SEHNR, CDR2 FQNEAQ (reference sequence). The CDR3 sequence: CASSLPQGAVAKNIQYF. DNA of the CDR3: TGTGCCAGCAGCTTACCACAGGGGGCGGTAGCCAAAAACATTCAGTACTTC.

The rearrangement joins TRBV15 to TRBJ2-5; TRBD1 might be the D (5 bases). CDR1 is LNHNV and CDR2 is YYDKDF in the germline V gene (reference sequence). V dropped 1 base and J dropped 5 bases, with 17 bases sitting between them. CDR3 size: 16 residues. The CDR3 spells CATSRGGHGLGETQYF. As DNA, the CDR3 is TGTGCCACCAGCAGAGGAGGACATGGATTGGGTGAGACCCAGTACTTC.

A single count supports this clone. The chain recombines TRBV11-2 with TRBJ2-7; no clear D. This CDR3 is built from 12 residues. V was cut by 8 bases and J by 2 bases, with 10 bases left in between. Germline CDR1 SGHAT, CDR2 FQNNGV. CDR3 sequence (DNA): TGTGCCAGCCGACCGACCCCCTACGAGCAGTACTTC. Translating gives CASRPTPYEQYF.

The chain joins TRBV9 to TRBJ1-6; no firm D call. The germline V gene has CDR1 SGDLS and CDR2 YYNGEE. Trimming took off 0 bases at V and 10 bases at J, with 14 bases between the two ends. This CDR3 region has 15 residues. The CDR3 DNA is TGTGCCAGCAGCGTAGGGGAGGGAATGGGCTCACCCCTCCACTTT. Its protein is CASSVGEGMGSPLHF.

This chain uses TRBV6-5 with TRBJ2-1, with 7 bases identical to TRBD1. The germline V gene has CDR1 MNHEY and CDR2 SVGAGI. V dropped 5 bases and J dropped 3; count of bases not matched to a gene: 7. The CDR3 is 15 residues long. CDR3 amino acids: CASSPHRTGYNEQFF. CDR3 DNA sequence: TGTGCCAGCAGTCCTCACAGGACAGGCTACAATGAGCAGTTCTTC.

V and J are TRBV5-4 and TRBJ2-7, with TRBD2 identical over 7 bases. Germline V CDR1 and CDR2: SGHNT, YYREEE (reference sequence). The CDR3 covers 14 residues. Losses at the gene ends were 7 bases for V and 0 bases for J; bases not matched to a gene: 7. The CDR3 region is CASGLAEYSYEQYF. The CDR3 nucleotides read TGTGCCAGCGGCCTAGCGGAGTACTCCTACGAGCAGTACTTC.

For the CDR3, the DNA is TGTGCCACCAACCCCTCATGGAGGAACACTGAAGCTTTCTTT. It translates to CATNPSWRNTEAFF. This rearrangement joins TRBV28 to TRBJ1-1; D remains unclear. Trimming took off 10 bases at V and 1 base at J, with 16 bases between the two ends. Per the germline V gene, CDR1 is MDHEN and CDR2 is SYDVKM. The CDR3 spans 14 residues.

This chain connects TRBV9 to TRBJ1-1; the D is unclear. Trimming stripped 4 bases from V and 4 bases from J, with 14 bases between. The CDR3 is 14 residues long. Germline-derived CDR1 and CDR2 are SGDLS and YYNGEE. The CDR3 loop reads CASSTSRVGTEAFF. The CDR3 DNA follows: TGTGCCAGCAGCACTTCAAGGGTTGGCACTGAAGCTTTCTTT. The full variable domain, with the rest looked up from reference TRBV9 and TRBJ1-1, is DSGVTQTPKHLITATGQRVTLRCSPRSGDLSVYWYQQSLDQGLQFLIQYYNGEERAKGNILERFSAQQFPDLHSELNLSSLELGDSALYFCASSTSRVGTEAFFGQGTRLTVV.

J is TRBJ2-1 and V is TRBV15, with no clear D. This CDR3 comprises 13 residues. V lost 6 bases, J lost 10 bases, and 16 bases lay in between. Germline loops: CDR1 LNHNV, CDR2 YYDKDF (reference sequence). CDR3 in DNA: TGTGCCACCAGGATGGACCTAAGGAGAGAGCAGTTCTTC. Its translation: CATRMDLRREQFF.

The V gene is TRBV10-3, the J gene TRBJ2-7, with a weak D call TRBD2 (6 bases). V gave up 10 bases and J gave up 4 bases, with 14 bases separating them. This CDR3 region has 12 residues. CDR1 and CDR2 (germline): ENHRY, SYGVKD. As DNA, the CDR3 is TGTGCCACCGGCCGGGACTCTTACGAGCAGTACTTC. Encoded protein: CATGRDSYEQYF.

The chain joins TRBV28 to TRBJ2-7, with D possibly TRBD1 on 5 matching bases. CDR1 is MDHEN and CDR2 is SYDVKM in the germline V gene. Deletions cut 2 bases from V and 5 bases from J, with 10 bases between. The CDR3 length is 13 residues. CDR3 loop: CASSLRGQNEQYF. In nucleotides, the CDR3 is TGTGCCAGCAGTTTAAGGGGCCAAAACGAGCAGTACTTC. The complete variable domain, with remaining parts taken from reference TRBV28 and TRBJ2-7, reads DVKVTQSSRYLVKRTGEKVFLECVQDMDHENMFWYRQDPGLGLRLIYFSYDVKMKEKGDIPEGYSVSREKKERFSLILESASTNQTSMYLCASSLRGQNEQYFGPGTRLTVT.

The chain employs TRBV9 and TRBJ2-1, with 8 bases aligning to TRBD1. The CDR3 length is 15 residues. The junction had 2 bases not matched to a gene; V was cut back by 3 bases and J by 0 bases. The germline CDR1 and CDR2 sequences are SGDLS and YYNGEE. CDR3 sequence reads: CASSAGQGSYNEQFF. The CDR3 nucleotides read TGTGCCAGCAGCGCAGGACAGGGCTCCTACAATGAGCAGTTCTTC. Full variable domain (remainder filled in from reference TRBV9 and TRBJ2-1): DSGVTQTPKHLITATGQRVTLRCSPRSGDLSVYWYQQSLDQGLQFLIQYYNGEERAKGNILERFSAQQFPDLHSELNLSSLELGDSALYFCASSAGQGSYNEQFFGPGTRLTVL.

V is TRBV18 and J is TRBJ2-4; no reliable D call. Germline loops: CDR1 KGHSH, CDR2 LQKENI. V lost 6 bases and J 7 bases, leaving 10 bases between the germline ends. The CDR3 loop spans 12 amino acids. The chain's CDR3 is CASSQYENIQYF. The DNA of the CDR3 is TGTGCCAGCTCCCAATATGAGAACATTCAGTACTTC.

There are a few counts of this clone. The rearrangement links TRBV11-2 to TRBJ2-7; D call uncertain. The CDR3 is 15 residues long. Per germline, CDR1 SGHAT and CDR2 FQNNGV. V dropped 0 bases and J dropped 2 bases, with 11 bases sitting between them. This CDR3 reads CASSLDSLRTYEQYF. The CDR3 DNA is TGTGCCAGCAGCTTAGATTCCCTGAGGACCTACGAGCAGTACTTC.

The V and J genes are TRBV27 and TRBJ1-4; TRBD1 agrees at 7 bases. CDR3 length: 13 residues. Germline values: CDR1 MNHEY, CDR2 SMNVEV (reference sequence). J lost 8 bases, V lost 2 bases, and 2 bases had no gene match. For the CDR3, the DNA is TGTGCCAGCAGTTTAGGCAGGGGGGAAAAACTGTTTTTT. Translation gives CASSLGRGEKLFF.

The chain employs TRBV18 and TRBJ2-3, with 8 positions matching TRBD1. CDR1 and CDR2 (germline): KGHSH, LQKENI. Losses at the gene ends were 2 bases for V and 7 bases for J; bases not matched to a gene: 8. The CDR3 totals 15 residues. The CDR3 DNA is TGTGCCAGCTCACCAGGGACAGGAGAGAGCAATACGCAGTATTTT. Translating gives CASSPGTGESNTQYF.

V is TRBV7-9 and J is TRBJ2-5, with TRBD2 as a possible D gene (6 bases). This CDR3 is built from 13 residues. CDR1 SEHNR and CDR2 FQNEAQ come from the germline V gene (reference sequence). V was pared by 2 bases and J by 4 bases, with 8 bases between. CDR3 bases: TGTGCCAGCAGCTTAATGGAGGGAGAGACCCAGTACTTC. This gives the protein CASSLMEGETQYF. Variable domain in full (rest from reference TRBV7-9 and TRBJ2-5): DTGVSQNPRHKITKRGQNVTFRCDPISEHNRLYWYRQTLGQGPEFLTYFQNEAQLEKSRLLSDRFSAERPKGSFSTLEIQRTEQGDSAMYLCASSLMEGETQYFGPGTRLLVL.

The chain combines TRBV19 with TRBJ2-1; 13 bases are a match to TRBD2. The germline V gene has CDR1 LNHDA and CDR2 SQIVND (reference sequence). The CDR3 consists of 18 residues. V lost 4 bases and J lost 4; bases outside the gene matches: 10. As DNA, the CDR3 is TGTGCCAGTAGTAAGGGGACTAGCGGGGCCACGACTTACAATGAGCAGTTCTTC. The encoded protein is CASSKGTSGATTYNEQFF.

The chain uses TRBV12-3 or TRBV12-4 and TRBJ2-7, with D hard to call. Trimming removed 4 bases from V and 3 bases from J, with 7 bases in between. This CDR3 has 12 residues. The CDR3 sequence is CASSSPDYEQYF. In nucleotides, the CDR3 is TGTGCCAGCAGTTCCCCGGACTACGAGCAGTACTTC.

This chain uses TRBV7-9 with TRBJ2-1, with a possible D match to TRBD1 (5 bases). The CDR3 consists of 12 residues. In germline, CDR1 is SEHNR, CDR2 FQNEAQ (reference sequence). V lost 5 bases to trimming and J lost 8 bases, with 10 bases between them. The CDR3 sequence: CASSMTEDEQFF. CDR3 bases: TGTGCCAGCAGCATGACAGAAGATGAGCAGTTCTTC.

The CDR3 coding sequence is TGCGCCAGCAGCCAAGCCCGACAGGAGAACTATGGCTACACCTTC. Translation gives CASSQARQENYGYTF. The gene calls are TRBV4-1 and TRBJ1-2, with D maybe TRBD1 (6 bases). Trimming took 1 base from V and 2 from J, leaving 11 bases between them. CDR1 is MGHRA and CDR2 is YSYEKL in the germline V gene. The CDR3 is made up of 15 amino acids.